This T cell receptor beta chain came from a study of shared clonotypes between healthy human individuals. Profiled with immunoSEQ multiplex PCR; TCRdb holds only in-frame clones, not every one. The sample consists of under 130,000 clones, about 67% of them appearing once. This clone was recorded many times. What it binds is unknown. Other DNA sequences from this sample encode an identical CDR3 as well. This CDR3 has 15 residues. The germline V gene encodes CDR1 SGHAT and CDR2 FQNNGV. V was pared by 0 bases and J by 2 bases, with 10 bases between. Study results and caveats: Sorted-subset sequencing was shown by rarefaction to be incomplete despite large depth.

This TCR was recovered from a woman under 40 in good health. Material for sequencing was memory CD8+ T cells sorted from blood. As to subset: CD45RO+ cells pooled with CCR7-negative TemRA cells. The V call is TRBV11-2, the J call TRBJ1-1; D is uncertain. DNA for the CDR3: TGTGCCAGCAGCTTAGATTCCCCGCTAAACACTGAAGCTTTCTTT. Encoded protein: CASSLDSPLNTEAFF.